One TCR beta chain is described in this entry. Antigen: not known. Assay: immunoSEQ multiplex PCR; the TCRdb copy retains only in-frame clones and omits some. The sample has roughly 59,000 clones; under 80% are singletons. The sample originates from a study of vaccination effects on CD4 cells after COVID-19. The CDR3 loop spans 15 amino acids. Germline CDR1 reads MNHEY; CDR2 reads SVGAGI. J lost 4 bases, V lost 7 bases, and 9 bases had no gene match. Expansion of antigen-specific CD4+ T cells with viral peptide pools was carried out by the ViraFEST assay before sequencing. Subsequent to a culture period of around eleven days, CD4+ T cells were isolated. Either the BNT162b2 or mRNA-1273 vaccine was given to participants in two doses. In the cultures, half the medium was exchanged for IL-2 medium on days 3 and 7. Study findings and constraints: Clones that were induced by infection or by vaccine showed marked contraction late after vaccination.

The TCR was taken from a human donor who received a COVID-19 vaccine. The J gene is TRBJ2-7, the V gene TRBV6-5, with 11 bases aligning to TRBD1. This specimen consisted of CD4+ T cells from PBMCs cultured with HCoV-OC43 spike peptides, obtained after COVID-19 vaccination. Subset meaning: HCoV-OC43 spike overlapping peptide pool stimulation. CDR3: CASIPGTGGIYEQYV. In DNA form, the CDR3 reads TGTGCCAGCATCCCAGGGACAGGGGGAATTTACGAGCAGTACGTC.